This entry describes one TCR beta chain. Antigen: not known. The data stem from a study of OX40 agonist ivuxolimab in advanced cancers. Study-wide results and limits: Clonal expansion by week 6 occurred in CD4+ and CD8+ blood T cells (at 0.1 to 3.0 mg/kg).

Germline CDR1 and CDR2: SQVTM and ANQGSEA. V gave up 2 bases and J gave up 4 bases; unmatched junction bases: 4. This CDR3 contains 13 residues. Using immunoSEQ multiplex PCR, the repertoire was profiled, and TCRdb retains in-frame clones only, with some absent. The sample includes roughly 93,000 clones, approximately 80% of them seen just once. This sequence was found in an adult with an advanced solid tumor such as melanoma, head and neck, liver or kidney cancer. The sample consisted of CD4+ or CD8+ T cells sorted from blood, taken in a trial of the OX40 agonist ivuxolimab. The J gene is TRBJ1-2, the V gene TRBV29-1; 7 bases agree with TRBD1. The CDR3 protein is CSVELDRSYGYTF. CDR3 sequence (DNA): TGCAGCGTTGAACTGGACAGGTCCTATGGCTACACCTTC.